The 30 T cell receptor beta chains presented below share a single source sample, sequenced in a study of CD8+ T cells in alopecia areata. A sort of pooled cutaneous lymph node cells used CD4, CD8alpha, NKG2D, NKG2ACE and other stains. Once RNA had been extracted, it was reverse transcribed into cDNA to act as the sequencing template. Sequenced by immunoSEQ multiplex PCR; TCRdb stores in-frame clones only, minus some. This sample has 290,000 or so clones, each found more than once. Sequenced input: CD4+ T cells sorted from a lymph node. All receptors derive from a C3H/HeJ mouse with alopecia areata. As its MHC haplotype, the strain has H2-k.

Points on this clone: Mouse names are used for the genes. Coverage ceases 4 residues before the CDR3 finishes, and the germline J gene fills in the end. The chain recombines TRBV3 with TRBJ2-1; 8 nucleotides align to TRBD2. V lost 0 bases to trimming and J lost 3 bases; unmatched junction nucleotides: 4. The CDR3 is 16 amino acids. CDR1 SNHLY and CDR2 FYNGKV come from the germline V gene (reference sequence). The CDR3 loop reads CASSLALGGLYAEQFF. The DNA read from the CDR3 is TGTGCCAGCAGCTTAGCGCTGGGGGGCCTCTATGCT.

This clone was seen more than once but under ten times. Mouse names are used for the genes. The read ends 4 residues before the CDR3 terminus; that terminus is restored from the germline J gene. The chain has TRBV5 and TRBJ2-3; 8 positions match TRBD1. Germline V gene sequence: CDR1 LGHNA, CDR2 YNLKQL (reference sequence). J gave up 2 bases and V 1 base, and 5 bases lay outside the gene matches. The CDR3 is 16 amino acids. The DNA read from the CDR3 is TGTGCCAGCAGCCAAGTCAGGGGGCGCGATGCAGAA. Translating gives CASSQVRGRDAE. The whole CDR3 is CASSQVRGRDAETLYF.

As concerns this clone: Mouse names are used for the genes. From the germline J gene comes the end of the CDR3, since the read stops 4 residues before it. The chain has TRBV1 and TRBJ2-1; D is undetermined. Germline values: CDR1 NSQYPW, CDR2 LRSPGD (reference sequence). The V end lost 1 base, the J end lost 4 bases, and 5 bases lay between the germline ends. The CDR3 has 13 residues. The sequenced CDR3 bases are TGCACCTGCAGTGCAGGGTGGTATGCT. Translating it yields CTCSAGWYA. The CDR3, in full, reads CTCSAGWYAEQFF.

This clone has only a few counts. Mouse names are used for the genes. The missing CDR3 end, 3 residues past where the read stops, is filled in from the germline J gene. The gene calls are TRBV13-1 and TRBJ1-6; 7 bases agree with TRBD1. Being an ORF, TRBJ1-6 has a function that is uncertain. Trimming took 5 bases from V and 1 from J; bases not matched to a gene: 3. The CDR3 spans 15 residues. Germline V gives CDR1 NSHNY, CDR2 SYGAGN. Incomplete CDR3 DNA: TGTGCCAGCAGGGGGGACAGATCCTATAATTCGCCC. Amino acid sequence: CASRGDRSYNSP. The whole CDR3 region reads CASRGDRSYNSPLYF.

This clone was seen a few times. Gene names refer to mouse genes. The read stops 4 residues short of the end of the CDR3; the missing end is completed from the germline J gene. This chain connects TRBV13-1 to TRBJ1-2, with D possibly being TRBD1 (5 bases). This CDR3 spans 12 amino acids. In germline, CDR1 is NSHNY, CDR2 SYGAGN. The part of the CDR3 DNA that was read is TGTGCCAGCAGTGCAGGGAGGTCC. Translating it yields CASSAGRS. In full, the CDR3 is CASSAGRSDYTF.

As concerns this clone: Here the gene names and germline are mouse. The DNA read from the CDR3 is TGTGCCAGCAGCCAAGGGACTGGGGGCCTCTATGCT. Its protein product is CASSQGTGGLYA. The entire CDR3 sequence reads CASSQGTGGLYAEQFF. The V call is TRBV5, the J call TRBJ2-1; 10 nucleotides line up with TRBD2. The CDR3 end falls 4 residues outside the read, so it is completed with the germline J gene. The CDR3 is made up of 16 amino acids. Germline V gene data show CDR1 as LGHNA and CDR2 as YNLKQL (reference sequence). With V trimmed by 1 base and J by 3 bases, 3 bases remained unmatched.

This clone was seen more than once but under ten times. Mouse gene names apply. The read ends 4 residues before the CDR3 terminus; that terminus is restored from the germline J gene. This chain joins TRBV13-2 and TRBJ2-1; TRBD2 might be the D (6 bases). V lost 3 bases, J lost 2 bases, and 12 bases lay in between. Germline V gene lookup returns CDR1 NNHNN and CDR2 SYGAGS (reference sequence). The CDR3 spans 15 residues. The CDR3 loop reads CASGGPRGDYAEQFF. Incomplete CDR3 DNA: TGTGCCAGCGGTGGTCCCCGGGGGGACTATGCT.

About this clone: Mouse gene names and germline throughout. Read data end 4 residues before the CDR3 end; the end is taken from the germline J gene. The chain recombines TRBV5 with TRBJ2-7; D may be TRBD1 (5 bases). The germline V gene has CDR1 LGHNA and CDR2 YNLKQL (reference sequence). CDR3 size: 13 residues. CDR3 loop: CASSPQGVNEQYF. The CDR3 DNA, read in part, is TGTGCCAGCAGCCCTCAGGGTGTGAAT.

This clone appeared a few times. Gene and germline names: mouse. The missing CDR3 end, 4 residues past where the read stops, is filled in from the germline J gene. The rearrangement uses TRBV5 and TRBJ2-5; D is possibly TRBD2 (5 bases). This CDR3 comprises 14 residues. Per germline, CDR1 LGHNA and CDR2 YNLKQL (reference sequence). This chain's CDR3 is CASSQVGNEDTQYF. The sequenced CDR3 bases are TGTGCCAGCAGCCAAGTGGGGAACGAAGAC.

About this clone: Each gene name is a mouse one. Read sequence stops 4 residues before the CDR3 end, and the germline J gene provides the missing end. The chain couples TRBV13-1 to TRBJ2-2; 13 nucleotides line up with TRBD2. With 4 bases clipped from V and 5 bases from J, the junction kept 5 bases outside the gene matches. The germline V gene encodes CDR1 NSHNY and CDR2 SYGAGN. The CDR3 is 16 amino acids. The CDR3 DNA, read in part, is TGTGCCAGCAGTCCCGGGACTGGGGGGGTAACCGGG. Its translation: CASSPGTGGVTG. The entire CDR3 protein reads CASSPGTGGVTGQLYF.

This clone was counted only a few times. Gene labels here are mouse ones. The sequence runs out 4 residues before the end of the CDR3; the remainder is reconstructed from the germline J gene. The chain recombines TRBV19 with TRBJ1-2, with TRBD1 identical over 9 bases. Unmatched junction bases numbered 6, after V lost 4 bases and J lost 2 bases. This CDR3 has 15 amino acids. CDR1 FNHDT and CDR2 SITEND come from the germline V gene (reference sequence). The sequenced part of the CDR3 DNA is TGTGCCAGCAGTCCCTCCGGGACAGGGAACTCC. This codes for CASSPSGTGNS. The full CDR3 reads CASSPSGTGNSDYTF. Filled out from reference TRBV19 and TRBJ1-2, the complete variable domain reads GGIITQTPKFLIGQEGQKLTLKCQQNFNHDTMYWYRQDSGKGLRLIYYSITENDLQKGDLSEGYDASREKKSSFSLTVTSAQKNEMAVFLCASSPSGTGNSDYTFGSGTRLLVI.

This clone was seen only a few times. Gene labels here are mouse ones. The read gets to within 4 residues of the CDR3 end, and the germline J gene fills in the rest. The chain has TRBV13-1 and TRBJ1-2; weak D call: TRBD1 (6 bases). In germline, CDR1 is NSHNY, CDR2 SYGAGN. This CDR3 has 15 residues. The CDR3 DNA, read in part, is TGTGCCAGCAGTGATGCTTGGGGGGCGGGGTCC. Translated: CASSDAWGAGS. In full, the CDR3 reads CASSDAWGAGSDYTF.

This clone showed up just a few times. Gene names follow the mouse nomenclature. The read terminates 4 residues before the CDR3 end, so the remaining end is supplied by the germline J gene. The same CDR3 arises from other DNA sequences in this sample as well. V usage is TRBV5 and J usage is TRBJ2-1; 9 nucleotides line up with TRBD2. Trimming cost V 1 base and J 2 bases; bases outside gene matches: 0. This CDR3 region has 15 residues. Germline loops: CDR1 LGHNA, CDR2 YNLKQL (reference sequence). CDR3 protein: CASSQAGGDYAEQFF. CDR3 bases read: TGTGCCAGCAGCCAAGCTGGGGGGGACTATGCT.

In this sample, this clone turned up a few times. The listed genes are named as in mouse. The CDR3 end is not reached by the read, which stops 4 residues before it; the germline J gene fills it in. V usage is TRBV1 and J usage is TRBJ2-2, with D perhaps matching TRBD2 (7 bases). V was clipped by 2 bases and J by 3 bases, with 16 bases between them. CDR1 and CDR2 (germline): NSQYPW, LRSPGD (reference sequence). There are 17 residues in the CDR3. The CDR3 loop reads CTCSANGGPEDTGQLYF. CDR3 bases read: TGCACCTGCAGTGCAAATGGGGGGCCAGAGGACACCGGG.

On this clone itself: The germline and genes are mouse ones. The read ends 4 residues shy of where the CDR3 ends; the end is completed using the germline J gene. Other nucleotide sequences from this sample produce the same CDR3. This chain joins TRBV19 and TRBJ2-3, with TRBD2 identical over 8 bases. Germline CDR1 and CDR2: FNHDT and SITEND (reference sequence). J lost 1 base, V lost 1 base, and 2 bases had no gene match. There are 15 residues in the CDR3. CDR3 sequence: CASSIRGGRAETLYF. The part of the CDR3 DNA that was read is TGTGCCAGCAGTATAAGGGGGGGGCGTGCAGAA.

With respect to this clone: Mouse names are used for the genes. The CDR3 end is not reached by the read, which stops 4 residues before it; the germline J gene fills it in. Other DNA sequences in the same sample also yield this CDR3. The V call is TRBV19, the J call TRBJ2-3; tentatively, D is TRBD1 (6 bases). Trimming removed 0 bases from V and 1 base from J, with 6 bases in between. CDR3 length: 14 amino acids. The germline V gene encodes CDR1 FNHDT and CDR2 SITEND (reference sequence). The CDR3: CASSIDRGAETLYF. The CDR3 DNA, read in part, is TGTGCCAGCAGTATAGACAGGGGTGCAGAA.

This clone came up a few times. Mouse names are used for the genes. The CDR3 end is not reached by the read, which stops 4 residues before it; the germline J gene fills it in. The V call is TRBV19, the J call TRBJ2-2; tentative D call: TRBD1 (5 bases). There are 14 residues in the CDR3. Germline assignment: CDR1 FNHDT and CDR2 SITEND (reference sequence). Trimming pared 6 bases from V and 0 bases from J, leaving 9 bases between. CDR3 amino acids: CASTPQANTGQLYF. The part of the CDR3 DNA that was read is TGTGCCAGCACCCCACAGGCAAACACCGGG.

With respect to this clone: The DNA is omitted, as the CDR3 cannot be located on it reliably, and the CDR3 follows TCRdb's listing. The genes and germline here are from mouse. The gene calls are TRBV23 and TRBJ2-5; the D call in the table, TRBD1, was not verified against the DNA. The CDR3 is 15 residues long, ends included. From germline, CDR1 is KGHTA and CDR2 FQNQQP. CDR3 residues: CAPAVNRGQQDTQYF.

There are a few counts of this clone. Mouse germline and gene names are used. The read stops 4 residues short of the end of the CDR3; the missing end is completed from the germline J gene. Other DNA sequences in the sample encode the same CDR3. V is TRBV1 and J is TRBJ2-5; 10 bases agree with TRBD1. CDR1 is NSQYPW and CDR2 is LRSPGD in the germline V gene (reference sequence). J lost 3 bases, V lost 2 bases, and 5 bases had no gene match. The CDR3 totals 16 residues. CDR3 bases read: TGCACCTGCAGTGCACGGACAGGGGGTGGTCAAGAC. This sequence encodes CTCSARTGGGQD. The CDR3 reads in full as CTCSARTGGGQDTQYF.

In this sample, this clone turned up a few times. Genes here carry mouse names. With the read ending 4 residues before the CDR3 end, the germline J gene is used to fill in that end. This chain uses TRBV13-3 with TRBJ2-1; D might be TRBD1 (6 bases). The V and J ends lost 5 bases and 2 bases respectively, with 8 bases between them. The CDR3 has 13 residues. Per germline, CDR1 NNHDY and CDR2 SYVADS. The sequenced CDR3 bases are TGTGCCAGCAGGGAGGGGGACTATGCT. It encodes CASREGDYA. The whole CDR3 protein reads CASREGDYAEQFF.

On this clone: Each gene name is a mouse one. The CDR3 end is not reached by the read, which stops 4 residues before it; the germline J gene fills it in. The rearrangement joins TRBV13-3 to TRBJ2-3; 12 bases are a match to TRBD2. Per germline, CDR1 NNHDY and CDR2 SYVADS. V dropped 2 bases and J dropped 2; count of bases not matched to a gene: 6. The CDR3 is 17 residues long. CDR3 in amino acids: CASSERLGGRDAETLYF. The covered CDR3 bases are TGTGCCAGCAGTGAGCGACTGGGGGGGCGAGATGCAGAA.

Notes on this clone: Gene names follow the mouse nomenclature. Read coverage stops 4 residues before the CDR3 terminus; the germline J gene supplies the remainder. This sample includes further DNA sequences coding for the same CDR3. V usage is TRBV5 and J usage is TRBJ2-1, with a tentative D call TRBD1 (5 bases). The CDR3 is 15 residues long. CDR1 is LGHNA, CDR2 YNLKQL, per germline (reference sequence). Deletions cut 0 bases from V and 1 base from J, with 7 bases between. The CDR3: CASSQEQGNYAEQFF. CDR3 DNA (partial): TGTGCCAGCAGCCAAGAGCAGGGAAACTATGCT.

Regarding this clone: The gene symbols are mouse symbols. Read coverage stops 4 residues before the CDR3 terminus; the germline J gene supplies the remainder. The J gene is TRBJ2-2, the V gene TRBV29, with D possibly TRBD1 on 5 matching bases. From germline, CDR1 is MSHET and CDR2 SYDVDS. The CDR3 has 14 residues. Deletions cut 2 bases from V and 4 bases from J, with 8 bases between. The part of the CDR3 DNA that was read is TGTGCTAGCAGTTTAGAGGGGTCCACCGGG. Protein product: CASSLEGSTG. The full CDR3 sequence reads CASSLEGSTGQLYF. Filled out from reference TRBV29 and TRBJ2-2, the complete variable domain reads DMKVTQMPRYLIKRMGENVLLECGQDMSHETMYWYRQDPGLGLQLIYISYDVDSNSEGDIPKGYRVSRKKREHFSLILDSAKTNQTSVYFCASSLEGSTGQLYFGEGSKLTVL.

Comment on this clone: The germline and genes are mouse ones. From the germline J gene comes the end of the CDR3, since the read stops 4 residues before it. The V call is TRBV12-1, the J call TRBJ2-5, with TRBD2 matching over 8 bases. V lost 3 bases, J lost 0 bases, and 4 bases stayed unmatched. CDR3 length equals 15 residues. CDR1 SGHSN and CDR2 HYEKVE come from the germline V gene. CDR3 residues: CASSSTGVNQDTQYF. The sequenced CDR3 bases are TGTGCCAGCTCTTCGACTGGGGTTAACCAAGAC. The full variable domain, rest sourced from reference TRBV12-1 and TRBJ2-5, is DSGVVQSPRHIIKEKGGRSVLTCIPISGHSNVVWYQQTLGKELKFLIQHYEKVERDKGFLPSRFSVQQFDDYHSEMNMSALELEDSAMYFCASSSTGVNQDTQYFGPGTRLLVL.

This clone was observed a handful of times. These gene names are mouse names. The sequenced fragment ends 4 residues before the CDR3 boundary, so the rest is inferred from the germline J gene. Other DNA sequences in this specimen translate into the identical CDR3. This chain joins TRBV31 and TRBJ1-2; D is possibly TRBD1 (6 bases). CDR1 and CDR2 (germline): GKSSPN, SITVG. Trimming left V 2 bases short and J 0 bases short, with 10 bases between. The CDR3 loop spans 14 amino acids. CDR3 DNA (partial): TGTGCCTGGAGTTTACCAGGGGCAAACTCC. Its protein product is CAWSLPGANS. The full CDR3 protein reads CAWSLPGANSDYTF.

A word on this clone: The gene names here belong to mouse. The sequenced fragment ends 3 residues before the CDR3 boundary, so the rest is inferred from the germline J gene. This chain links TRBV19 with TRBJ1-6, with D possibly being TRBD1 (6 bases). TRBJ1-6 is sorted into the ORF group, with uncertain function. With 2 bases removed from V and 2 bases from J, the gap between germline ends came to 8 bases. Per germline, CDR1 FNHDT and CDR2 SITEND (reference sequence). The CDR3 contains 15 residues. The CDR3 loop reads CASSMGGPYNSPLYF. The sequenced part of the CDR3 DNA is TGTGCCAGCAGTATGGGGGGCCCCTATAATTCGCCC.

Of note for this clone: Genes here carry mouse names. The read ends 4 residues shy of where the CDR3 ends; the end is completed using the germline J gene. The chain uses TRBV1 and TRBJ2-3, with 9 bases matching TRBD2. Germline V CDR1 and CDR2: NSQYPW, LRSPGD (reference sequence). The CDR3 contains 14 residues. J was trimmed by 4 bases and V by 3 bases; bases with no gene match: 2. The DNA read from the CDR3 is TGCACCTGCAGTGCCCTGGGGGGGTCAGAA. Protein: CTCSALGGSE. The CDR3, in full, reads CTCSALGGSETLYF.

This clone was observed a few times. The gene names here belong to mouse. Read data end 4 residues before the CDR3 end; the end is taken from the germline J gene. Other DNA sequences of this sample code for an identical CDR3. The rearrangement links TRBV31 to TRBJ2-2, with D maybe TRBD1 (7 bases). This CDR3 has 14 amino acids. Germline CDR1 is GKSSPN and CDR2 is SITVG. The ends were cut back, 1 base at V and 2 bases at J, with 8 bases in the middle. Partial CDR3 DNA: TGTGCCTGGAGTCAGGGGGCCAACACCGGG. This translates into CAWSQGANTG. The whole CDR3 is CAWSQGANTGQLYF.

This clone was observed a handful of times. Gene names and germline refer to mouse. The CDR3 is cut off 3 residues early in the read; its end comes from the germline J gene. This chain connects TRBV13-2 to TRBJ1-6; D not resolved. TRBJ1-6 counts as an open reading frame of uncertain function. V was pared by 5 bases and J by 0 bases, with 9 bases between. Germline V gene data show CDR1 as NNHNN and CDR2 as SYGAGS (reference sequence). The CDR3 runs 15 residues. The CDR3 loop is CASGLQNSYNSPLYF. The CDR3 bases that were read are TGTGCCAGCGGCCTTCAGAATTCCTATAATTCGCCC.

This clone was recorded many times. Genes here carry mouse names. The read gets to within 4 residues of the CDR3 end, and the germline J gene fills in the rest. Distinct nucleotide sequences in the sample also encode this CDR3. The chain carries TRBV13-3 and TRBJ1-2; tentatively, D is TRBD1 (6 bases). This CDR3 has 13 amino acids. V lost 5 bases, J lost 2 bases, and 10 bases lay in between. Per the germline V gene, CDR1 is NNHDY and CDR2 is SYVADS. The sequenced part of the CDR3 DNA is TGTGCCAGCAGACGCGACAGGAACTCC. It translates to CASRRDRNS. The CDR3, in full, reads CASRRDRNSDYTF.